Presented here are 20 T cell receptor beta chains from one specimen sequenced in a study of cytomegalovirus exposure and HLA in healthy donors. The repertoire was sequenced with immunoSEQ multiplex PCR; TCRdb's copy has only in-frame clones and lacks some. The sample includes 150,000 to 200,000 clones, 84% of them seen just once. Sequenced input: PBMCs. The receptors were gathered from a man aged 25 to 40 in good health and CMV-seropositive.

The chain recombines TRBV28 with TRBJ1-3; possibly TRBD1 for D (5 bases). CDR1 and CDR2 (germline): MDHEN, SYDVKM. The V end lost 5 bases, the J end lost 9 bases, and 14 bases lay between the germline ends. This CDR3 is built from 13 residues. CDR3 nucleotide sequence: TGTGCCAGCAGTGCGGGCAGGGAGGTCACCATATATTTT. Translation: CASSAGREVTIYF.

The chain recombines TRBV19 with TRBJ1-5; D may be TRBD1 (5 bases). Germline CDR1 reads LNHDA; CDR2 reads SQIVND (reference sequence). V dropped 3 bases and J dropped 6 bases, with 9 bases sitting between them. The CDR3 sequence is 13 residues long. The CDR3 bases are TGTGCCAGTAGTATGACAGTATCTCAGCCCCAGCATTTT. This encodes CASSMTVSQPQHF. Together with reference TRBV19 and TRBJ1-5, the CDR3 gives the full variable domain: DGGITQSPKYLFRKEGQNVTLSCEQNLNHDAMYWYRQDPGQGLRLIYYSQIVNDFQKGDIAEGYSVSREKKESFPLTVTSAQKNPTAFYLCASSMTVSQPQHFGDGTRLSIL.

This chain joins TRBV7-3 and TRBJ2-3; tentatively, D is TRBD2 (5 bases). CDR1 is SGHTA, CDR2 FQGTGA, per germline. The CDR3 has 13 amino acids. Between the trimmed V and J ends, which lost 4 bases and 1 base, there was a span of 6 bases. In DNA, the CDR3 is TGTGCCAGCAGCTATAGCGGCACAGATACGCAGTATTTT. It translates to CASSYSGTDTQYF.

About this clone itself: The junction departs from germline at one end; a sequencing error may be responsible. The chain has TRBV5-5 and TRBJ2-5, with 7 bases fitting TRBD1. The CDR3 covers 14 residues. Germline V lookup: CDR1 SGHKS, CDR2 YYEKEE (reference sequence). The CDR3 bases are TGCGCCAGCAGCCAAAGGGGACAGCAAGAGACCCAGTACTTC. Translated, it gives CASSQRGQQETQYF.

A single count supports this clone. The CDR3 nucleotides are TGTGCCAGCAGCGTAAATATTCAGGGCGCTGGCTACACCTTC. This translates into CASSVNIQGAGYTF. The chain recombines TRBV9 with TRBJ1-2; tentatively, D is TRBD1 (5 bases). Germline V gene data show CDR1 as SGDLS and CDR2 as YYNGEE. V gave up 1 base and J gave up 7 bases, with 14 bases separating them. The CDR3 is made up of 14 amino acids.

Here the CDR3 DNA reads TGTGCCAGCAGTTGGCGGACAGGGGGTGAGACCCAGTACTTC. Protein sequence: CASSWRTGGETQYF. V is TRBV27 and J is TRBJ2-5; TRBD1 matches 10 bases. After removal of 4 bases from V and 5 bases from J, the junction contained 4 bases not matched to a gene. Germline CDR1 reads MNHEY; CDR2 reads SMNVEV (reference sequence). The CDR3 runs to 14 residues.

This chain uses TRBV5-4 with TRBJ2-2; 16 bases agree with TRBD2. J was trimmed by 10 bases and V by 4 bases; bases with no gene match: 4. This CDR3 is 15 amino acids long. CDR1 and CDR2 (germline): SGHNT, YYREEE (reference sequence). CDR3 amino acids: CASSPGTSGGAELFF. The CDR3 DNA follows: TGTGCCAGCAGCCCCGGGACTAGCGGGGGGGCGGAGCTGTTTTTT.

The rearrangement uses TRBV6-5 and TRBJ1-2; D ambiguous. Trimming removed 10 bases from V and 4 bases from J, with 13 bases in between. Germline loops: CDR1 MNHEY, CDR2 SVGAGI. The CDR3 contains 12 residues. This CDR3 is CATHTLAYGYTF. The CDR3 bases are TGTGCCACGCACACCCTAGCCTATGGCTACACCTTC.

This chain links TRBV19 with TRBJ2-1; D unresolved. Between the trimmed V and J ends, which lost 1 base and 3 bases, there was a span of 7 bases. CDR1 and CDR2 from the germline V gene are LNHDA and SQIVND (reference sequence). The CDR3 has 14 amino acids. Here the CDR3 DNA reads TGTGCCAGTAGTATAGCCTGGCTCTACAATGAGCAGTTCTTC. This sequence encodes CASSIAWLYNEQFF.

The rearrangement uses TRBV15 and TRBJ2-1; 10 positions match TRBD2. The V gene end was trimmed by 4 bases and the J gene end by 7 bases; junction bases not matched to a gene: 7. Germline lookup yields CDR1 LNHNV and CDR2 YYDKDF (reference sequence). The CDR3 runs 15 residues. CDR3 sequence reads: CATSTLQRGGNEQFF. The CDR3 DNA reads as TGTGCCACCAGCACCTTACAGCGGGGGGGAAATGAGCAGTTCTTC.

The chain carries TRBV7-2 and TRBJ2-1; 7 bases map to TRBD2. Germline V gene data show CDR1 as SGHTA and CDR2 as FQGNSA. CDR3 size: 16 residues. The ends lost 6 bases at V and 0 bases at J; junction bases unmatched: 8. CDR3 sequence: CASRSKSGASYNEQFF. DNA of the CDR3: TGTGCCAGCAGATCCAAAAGCGGGGCCTCCTACAATGAGCAGTTCTTC.

V usage is TRBV6-1 and J usage is TRBJ2-1, with D hard to call. CDR1 is MNHNS, CDR2 SASEGT, per germline. V lost 2 bases and J 6 bases, leaving 8 bases between the germline ends. This CDR3 has 13 residues. The CDR3 region is CASSELRANEQFF. CDR3 DNA: TGTGCCAGCAGTGAACTGAGAGCCAATGAGCAGTTCTTC.

This clone was observed a few times. The chain recombines TRBV28 with TRBJ2-1, with D possibly matching TRBD2 (6 bases). The germline V and J ends were trimmed by 3 bases and 1 base, with 7 bases remaining between them. Germline V lookup: CDR1 MDHEN, CDR2 SYDVKM. There are 14 residues in the CDR3. CDR3 region: CASSFGSSYNEQFF. DNA for the CDR3: TGTGCCAGCAGTTTCGGGAGTTCCTACAATGAGCAGTTCTTC.

The rearrangement links TRBV10-2 to TRBJ2-7, with 12 nucleotides matching TRBD2. V shed 4 bases, J shed 7 bases, and the junction held 5 bases outside the gene matches. CDR1 and CDR2 from the germline V gene are WSHSY and SAAADI. The CDR3 loop spans 14 amino acids. The CDR3 DNA reads TGCGCCAGCAGTGCCCTAGCGGGAGGGCAAGAGCAGTACTTC. It specifies CASSALAGGQEQYF.

V usage is TRBV28 and J usage is TRBJ2-1, with D possibly being TRBD2 (7 bases). V was shortened by 7 bases and J by 0 bases, with 16 bases between the two germline ends. The germline CDR1 and CDR2 sequences are MDHEN and SYDVKM. The CDR3 sequence is 16 residues long. The CDR3 DNA follows: TGTGCCAGCATAGGGGGGAGGGCCTTCTCCTACAATGAGCAGTTCTTC. Translated, it gives CASIGGRAFSYNEQFF.

V usage is TRBV25-1 and J usage is TRBJ1-1; D call uncertain. The germline CDR1 and CDR2 sequences are MGHDK and SYGVNS. Trimming took 7 bases from V and 6 from J, leaving 15 bases between them. The CDR3 loop spans 13 amino acids. CDR3: CASTPPFGAEAFF. As DNA, the CDR3 is TGTGCCAGCACCCCCCCCTTCGGGGCTGAAGCTTTCTTT.

The rearrangement links TRBV19 to TRBJ1-2; possibly TRBD1 for D (5 bases). Germline-derived CDR1 and CDR2 are LNHDA and SQIVND (reference sequence). The CDR3 contains 14 residues. Trimming removed 4 bases from V and 6 bases from J, with 15 bases in between. The CDR3 here is CASSRGLFGNGYTF. In DNA, the CDR3 is TGTGCCAGTAGTAGGGGCCTCTTCGGAAATGGCTACACCTTC.

The rearrangement links TRBV18 to TRBJ1-3; D is unclear. This CDR3 contains 12 residues. The germline CDR1 and CDR2 sequences are KGHSH and LQKENI. V lost 5 bases and J lost 3, with 5 bases in between. The CDR3 is CASSGDGNTIYF. The CDR3 nucleotides are TGTGCCAGCTCAGGAGATGGAAACACCATATATTTT.

The chain has TRBV6-5 and TRBJ2-5; D ambiguous. Germline V CDR1 and CDR2: MNHEY, SVGAGI. The CDR3 extends over 11 amino acids. The V end was cut by 6 bases, the J end by 7 bases, with 9 bases between. The CDR3 nucleotides are TGTGCCAGCAGCCTCAGAGGGACCCAGTACTTC. As protein: CASSLRGTQYF.

This chain joins TRBV18 and TRBJ2-7, with TRBD1 identical over 11 bases. From germline, CDR1 is KGHSH and CDR2 LQKENI. The CDR3 is 14 amino acids. Trimming took 0 bases from V and 6 from J; bases not matched to a gene: 1. The CDR3 nucleotides read TGTGCCAGCTCACCACCGGGACAGGGGGGCGAGCAGTACTTC. This gives the protein CASSPPGQGGEQYF.